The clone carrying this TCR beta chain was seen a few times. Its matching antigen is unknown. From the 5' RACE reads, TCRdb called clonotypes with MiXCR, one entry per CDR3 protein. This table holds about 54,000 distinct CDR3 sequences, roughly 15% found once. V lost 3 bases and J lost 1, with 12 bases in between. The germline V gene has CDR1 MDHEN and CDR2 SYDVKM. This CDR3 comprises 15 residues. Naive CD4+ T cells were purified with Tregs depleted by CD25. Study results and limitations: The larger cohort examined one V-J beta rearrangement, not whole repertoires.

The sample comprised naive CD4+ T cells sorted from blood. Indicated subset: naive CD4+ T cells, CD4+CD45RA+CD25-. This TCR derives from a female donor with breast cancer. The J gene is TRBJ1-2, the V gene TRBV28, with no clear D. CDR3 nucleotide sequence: TGTGCCAGCAGTTTGGAAGTCGAATATAACTATGGCTACACCTTC. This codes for CASSLEVEYNYGYTF.